One sample yielded the 14 T cell receptor beta chains listed below, sequenced in a study of blood T cell repertoires in COVID-19 (dated by TCRdb to the early 2020s). The method was the immunoSEQ multiplex PCR assay. TCRdb provides this immuneACCESS table in a form limited to in-frame rearrangements. Some clones are lacking; in checked studies, under half of them reflect an unresolved V gene, and why the rest are absent is not known. The sample has 200,000 to 250,000 clones on record, about 85% of them singletons. The ten largest clones take up roughly 1.9% of the sample. Material for sequencing was peripheral blood. These receptors all stem from a man between 25 and 39 years old who had recovered from COVID-19.

This chain links TRBV7-9 with TRBJ2-5; tentative D call: TRBD1 (5 bases). Trimming cost V 3 bases and J 5 bases, with 13 bases left between them. The CDR3 has 14 residues. The V gene's germline CDR1 is SEHNR and CDR2 FQNEAQ (reference sequence). CDR3 bases: TGTGCCAGCAGCTTCACACAGGCCCCCGAGACCCAGTACTTC. Translated, it gives CASSFTQAPETQYF.

The chain is built from TRBV5-3 and TRBJ2-7; 9 bases are a match to TRBD1. TRBV5-3 falls under the ORF class, with uncertain function. V lost 0 bases to trimming and J lost 5 bases; unmatched junction nucleotides: 9. This CDR3 contains 16 residues. The CDR3, as DNA: TGTGCCAGAAGCTTGGCCCGGGCCGGGACAGGGAACGAGCAGTACGTC. It yields the protein CARSLARAGTGNEQYV.

The gene calls are TRBV28 and TRBJ2-1, with 7 bases identical to TRBD2. J lost 3 bases, V lost 8 bases, and 10 bases had no gene match. CDR3 length equals 15 residues. Per germline, CDR1 MDHEN and CDR2 SYDVKM. CDR3 protein: CASRVGGEVYNEQFF. Here the CDR3 DNA reads TGTGCCAGCCGAGTTGGGGGGGAGGTCTACAATGAGCAGTTCTTC.

The chain links TRBV10-1 to TRBJ2-2; TRBD2 might be the D (6 bases). The CDR3 has 13 amino acids. CDR1 is WNHNN and CDR2 is SYGVQD in the germline V gene (reference sequence). The V gene lost 4 bases and the J gene lost 6 bases, with 9 bases spanning the gap. CDR3 in amino acids: CASSAGGAGELFF. The CDR3 bases are TGCGCCAGCAGTGCTGGCGGGGCCGGGGAGCTGTTTTTT.

The rearrangement uses TRBV28 and TRBJ2-7, with TRBD2 as a possible D gene (6 bases). The CDR3 is made up of 15 amino acids. Trimming took off 6 bases at V and 1 base at J, with 16 bases between the two ends. In germline, CDR1 is MDHEN, CDR2 SYDVKM. The CDR3 region is CASRDRGGESYEQYV. CDR3 DNA sequence: TGTGCCAGCAGGGATCGGGGAGGTGAGTCCTACGAGCAGTACGTC.

The chain uses TRBV4-1 and TRBJ2-2; 11 nucleotides align to TRBD1. CDR1 and CDR2 (germline): MGHRA, YSYEKL. V lost 5 bases to trimming and J lost 7 bases; unmatched junction nucleotides: 6. The CDR3 runs to 15 residues. This CDR3 reads CASSSGQGADGELFF. The CDR3 DNA sequence: TGCGCCAGCAGCTCCGGACAGGGGGCAGACGGGGAGCTGTTTTTT.

This clone was picked up one time. CDR3 residues: CASSLLQGATKDGYTF. The DNA of the CDR3 is TGTGCCAGCAGTTTATTGCAGGGGGCGACGAAAGATGGCTACACCTTC. The gene calls are TRBV28 and TRBJ1-2; 8 bases map to TRBD1. The germline V gene has CDR1 MDHEN and CDR2 SYDVKM. This CDR3 comprises 16 residues. The trim removed 1 base at V and 6 bases at J, leaving 10 bases unmatched.

The rearrangement links TRBV28 to TRBJ2-1; 7 bases map to TRBD2. Germline V CDR1 and CDR2: MDHEN, SYDVKM. The CDR3 sequence is 16 residues long. V dropped 4 bases and J dropped 2; count of bases not matched to a gene: 8. The CDR3 loop reads CASSSPSGETYNEQFF. In DNA, the CDR3 is TGTGCCAGCAGTTCGCCAAGCGGGGAGACCTACAATGAGCAGTTCTTC.

V and J are TRBV18 and TRBJ2-7; TRBD2 agrees at 9 bases. Germline values: CDR1 KGHSH, CDR2 LQKENI. The CDR3 sequence is 15 residues long. J lost 0 bases, V lost 2 bases, and 2 bases had no gene match. This CDR3 reads CASSPTSGLSYEQYV. The CDR3 DNA follows: TGTGCCAGCTCACCAACTAGCGGGCTCTCCTACGAGCAGTACGTC.

This chain joins TRBV5-1 and TRBJ2-2, with D perhaps TRBD1 (5 bases). The length of the CDR3 is 16 residues. Between the trimmed V and J ends, which lost 0 bases and 6 bases, there was a span of 15 bases. CDR1 is SGHRS, CDR2 YFSETQ, per germline. CDR3 region: CASSLVPGYGSGELFF. The CDR3 bases are TGCGCCAGCAGCTTGGTTCCAGGGTATGGCTCCGGGGAGCTGTTTTTT.

The chain joins TRBV7-2 to TRBJ1-1; 7 bases align to TRBD1. The CDR3 spans 13 residues. Trimming cost V 5 bases and J 4 bases; bases outside gene matches: 4. Looked up from germline, CDR1 is SGHTA and CDR2 is FQGNSA. For the CDR3, the DNA is TGTGCCAGCAGCCGTCCAGGGGGCACTGAAGCTTTCTTT. Translation gives CASSRPGGTEAFF.

This clone was seen a handful of times. The chain recombines TRBV6-5 with TRBJ1-1; D unclear. Trimming took 11 bases from V and 1 from J, leaving 8 bases between them. Germline V gene sequence: CDR1 MNHEY, CDR2 SVGAGI. The CDR3 covers 11 residues. CDR3 in amino acids: CASARNTEAFF. CDR3 nucleotide sequence: TGTGCCTCCGCCAGGAACACTGAAGCTTTCTTT.

The J gene is TRBJ1-1, the V gene TRBV6-5; D unresolved. There are 16 residues in the CDR3. Between the trimmed V and J ends, which lost 3 bases and 0 bases, there was a span of 14 bases. The germline V gene encodes CDR1 MNHEY and CDR2 SVGAGI. CDR3: CASSYGGGGMNTEAFF. Here the CDR3 DNA reads TGTGCCAGCAGTTATGGAGGAGGAGGGATGAACACTGAAGCTTTCTTT.

The table lists this clone with a few counts. The V gene is TRBV18, the J gene TRBJ2-1; 7 bases are shared with TRBD1. The V segment lost 3 bases and the J segment 5 bases; nucleotides outside the gene matches: 4. This CDR3 region has 14 residues. Germline values: CDR1 KGHSH, CDR2 LQKENI. The CDR3 region has the DNA TGTGCCAGCTCACCCCCGGGGACAGACAATGAGCAGTTCTTC. Encoded protein: CASSPPGTDNEQFF.